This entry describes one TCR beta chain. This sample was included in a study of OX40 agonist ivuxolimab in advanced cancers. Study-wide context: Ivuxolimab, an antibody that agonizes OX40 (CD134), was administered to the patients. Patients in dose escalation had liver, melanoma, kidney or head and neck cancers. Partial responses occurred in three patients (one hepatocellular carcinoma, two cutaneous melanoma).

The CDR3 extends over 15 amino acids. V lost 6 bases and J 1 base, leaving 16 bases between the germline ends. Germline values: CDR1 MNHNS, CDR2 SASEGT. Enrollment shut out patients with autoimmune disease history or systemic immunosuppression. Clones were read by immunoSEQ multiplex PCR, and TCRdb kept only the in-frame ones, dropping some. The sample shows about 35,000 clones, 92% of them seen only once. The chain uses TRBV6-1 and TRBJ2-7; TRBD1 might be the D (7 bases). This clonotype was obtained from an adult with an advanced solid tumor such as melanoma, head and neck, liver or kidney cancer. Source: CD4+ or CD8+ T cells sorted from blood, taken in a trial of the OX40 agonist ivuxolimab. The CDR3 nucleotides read TGTGCCAGCAGAATGGAGGGGGCAAGTTCCTACGAGCAGTACTTC. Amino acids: CASRMEGASSYEQYF.